This T cell receptor (beta chain) was sequenced for a study of preoperative IRX-2 immunotherapy in early breast cancer. Treatment given: preoperative locoregional IRX-2 cytokine immunotherapy. This phase Ib study tested locoregional IRX-2 cytokine immunotherapy given before surgery. Here immunoSEQ multiplex PCR was the method, and the copy in TCRdb shows in-frame clones only, minus some. In the table there are roughly 27,000 clones, 70% to 85% of which are singletons. The ends were cut back, 0 bases at V and 9 bases at J, with 9 bases in the middle. Germline lookup yields CDR1 MNHGY and CDR2 SAAAGT. CDR3 length: 13 residues.

The chain links TRBV6-8 to TRBJ2-1; tentatively, D is TRBD2 (6 bases). This sample was obtained from a patient treated with IRX-2 immunotherapy. This clonotype was obtained from a human donor with breast cancer. This CDR3 reads CASSYSEGIEQFF. CDR3 sequence (DNA): TGTGCCAGCAGTTACTCGGAGGGTATTGAGCAGTTCTTC.